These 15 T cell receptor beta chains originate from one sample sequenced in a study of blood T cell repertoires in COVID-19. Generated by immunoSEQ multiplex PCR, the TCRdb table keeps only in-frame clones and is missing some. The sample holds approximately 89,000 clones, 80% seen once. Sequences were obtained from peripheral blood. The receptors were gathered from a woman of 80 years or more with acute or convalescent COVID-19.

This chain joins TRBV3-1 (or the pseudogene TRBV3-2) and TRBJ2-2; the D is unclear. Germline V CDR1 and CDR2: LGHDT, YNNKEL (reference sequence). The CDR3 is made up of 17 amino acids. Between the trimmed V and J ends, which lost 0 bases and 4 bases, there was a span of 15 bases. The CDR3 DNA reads TGTGCCAGCAGCCAAGATCGCACGGAGCTAGGCACCGGGGAGCTGTTTTTT. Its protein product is CASSQDRTELGTGELFF.

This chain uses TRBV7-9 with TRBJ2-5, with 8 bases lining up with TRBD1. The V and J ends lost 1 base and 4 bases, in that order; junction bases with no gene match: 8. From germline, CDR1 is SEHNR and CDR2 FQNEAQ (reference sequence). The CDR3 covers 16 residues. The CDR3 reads CASSLGQGNKGETQYF. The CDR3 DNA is TGTGCCAGCAGCTTAGGACAGGGGAATAAAGGAGAGACCCAGTACTTC.

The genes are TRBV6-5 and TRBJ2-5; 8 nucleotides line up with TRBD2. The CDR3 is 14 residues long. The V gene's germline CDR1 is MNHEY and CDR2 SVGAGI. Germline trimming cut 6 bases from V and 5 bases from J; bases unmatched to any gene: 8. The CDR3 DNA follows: TGTGCCAGCAGCCCGGGGGGGCTGGGGGAGACCCAGTACTTC. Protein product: CASSPGGLGETQYF.

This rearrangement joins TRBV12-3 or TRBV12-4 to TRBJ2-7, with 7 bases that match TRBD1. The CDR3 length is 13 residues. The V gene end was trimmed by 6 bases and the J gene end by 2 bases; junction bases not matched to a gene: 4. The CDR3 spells CASRLTGPYEQYF. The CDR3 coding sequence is TGTGCCAGCAGATTGACAGGGCCCTACGAGCAGTACTTC.

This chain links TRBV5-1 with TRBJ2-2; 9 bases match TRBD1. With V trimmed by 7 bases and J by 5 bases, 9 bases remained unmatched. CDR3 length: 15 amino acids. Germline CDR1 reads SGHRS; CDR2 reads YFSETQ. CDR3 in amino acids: CASEQGASWTGELFF. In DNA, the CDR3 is TGCGCCAGCGAACAGGGGGCTAGTTGGACCGGGGAGCTGTTTTTT.

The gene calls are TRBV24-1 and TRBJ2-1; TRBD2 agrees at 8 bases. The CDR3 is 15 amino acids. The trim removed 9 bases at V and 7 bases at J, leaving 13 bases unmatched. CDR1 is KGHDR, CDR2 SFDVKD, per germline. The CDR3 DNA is TGTGCCACCGGCGGGGGGCAGGATGGGATGAATGAGCAGTTCTTC. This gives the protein CATGGGQDGMNEQFF.

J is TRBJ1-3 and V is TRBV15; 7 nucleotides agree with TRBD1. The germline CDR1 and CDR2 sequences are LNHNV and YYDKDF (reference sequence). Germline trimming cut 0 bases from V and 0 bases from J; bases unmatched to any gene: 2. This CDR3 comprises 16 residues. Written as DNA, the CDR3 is TGTGCCACCAGCAGAGAGACAGGGAGCTCTGGAAACACCATATATTTT. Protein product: CATSRETGSSGNTIYF.

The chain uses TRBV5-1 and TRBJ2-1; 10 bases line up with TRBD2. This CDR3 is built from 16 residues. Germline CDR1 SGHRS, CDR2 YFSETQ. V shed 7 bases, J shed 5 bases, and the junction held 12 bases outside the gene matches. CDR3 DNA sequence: TGCGCCAGCCAGCGACTAGCGGGTGTTAGGGACAATGAGCAGTTCTTC. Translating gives CASQRLAGVRDNEQFF.

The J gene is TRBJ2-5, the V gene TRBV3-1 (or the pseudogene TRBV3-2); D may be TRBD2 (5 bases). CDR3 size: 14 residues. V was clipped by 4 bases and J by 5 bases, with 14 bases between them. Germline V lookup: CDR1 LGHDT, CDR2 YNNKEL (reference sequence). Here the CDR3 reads CASSPSGILETQYF. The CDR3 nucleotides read TGTGCCAGCAGCCCCTCGGGAATCCTCGAGACCCAGTACTTC.

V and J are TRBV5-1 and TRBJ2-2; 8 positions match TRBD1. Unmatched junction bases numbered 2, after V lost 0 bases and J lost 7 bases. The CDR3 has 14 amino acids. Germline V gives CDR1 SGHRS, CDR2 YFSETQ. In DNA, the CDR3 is TGCGCCAGCAGCTTGGGGACAGGGTACGGGGAGCTGTTTTTT. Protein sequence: CASSLGTGYGELFF.

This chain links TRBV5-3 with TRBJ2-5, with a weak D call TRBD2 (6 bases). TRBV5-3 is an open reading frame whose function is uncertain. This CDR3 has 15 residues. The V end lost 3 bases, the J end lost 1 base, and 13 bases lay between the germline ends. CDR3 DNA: TGTGCCAGAAGCTACGGCGGGGCAATCCAAGAGACCCAGTACTTC. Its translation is CARSYGGAIQETQYF.

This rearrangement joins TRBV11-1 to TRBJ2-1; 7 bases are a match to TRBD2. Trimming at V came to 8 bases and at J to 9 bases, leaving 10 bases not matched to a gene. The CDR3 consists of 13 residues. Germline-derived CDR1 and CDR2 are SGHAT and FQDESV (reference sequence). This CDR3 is CASGREGMSEQFF. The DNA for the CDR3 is TGTGCCAGCGGAAGGGAGGGGATGAGTGAGCAGTTCTTC.

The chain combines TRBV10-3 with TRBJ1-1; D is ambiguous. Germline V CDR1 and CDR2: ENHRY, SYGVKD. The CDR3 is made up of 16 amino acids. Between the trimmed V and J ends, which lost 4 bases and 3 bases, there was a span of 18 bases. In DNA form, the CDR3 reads TGTGCCATCAGTGGGGTGGACGCGGGCTCGGACACTGAAGCTTTCTTT. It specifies CAISGVDAGSDTEAFF.

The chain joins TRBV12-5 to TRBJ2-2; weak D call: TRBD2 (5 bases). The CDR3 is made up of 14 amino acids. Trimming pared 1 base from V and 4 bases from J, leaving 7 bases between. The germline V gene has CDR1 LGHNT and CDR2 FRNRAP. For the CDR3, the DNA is TGTGCTAGTGGTTTGGCGGGAAGCACCGGGGAGCTGTTTTTT. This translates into CASGLAGSTGELFF.

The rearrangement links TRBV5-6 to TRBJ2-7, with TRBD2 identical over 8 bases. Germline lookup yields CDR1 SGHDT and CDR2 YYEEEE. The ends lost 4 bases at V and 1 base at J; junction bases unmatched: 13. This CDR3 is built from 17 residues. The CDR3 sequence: CASSLFGGDYLSYEQYF. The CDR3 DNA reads TGTGCCAGCAGCCTCTTCGGGGGGGACTACCTGTCCTACGAGCAGTACTTC.